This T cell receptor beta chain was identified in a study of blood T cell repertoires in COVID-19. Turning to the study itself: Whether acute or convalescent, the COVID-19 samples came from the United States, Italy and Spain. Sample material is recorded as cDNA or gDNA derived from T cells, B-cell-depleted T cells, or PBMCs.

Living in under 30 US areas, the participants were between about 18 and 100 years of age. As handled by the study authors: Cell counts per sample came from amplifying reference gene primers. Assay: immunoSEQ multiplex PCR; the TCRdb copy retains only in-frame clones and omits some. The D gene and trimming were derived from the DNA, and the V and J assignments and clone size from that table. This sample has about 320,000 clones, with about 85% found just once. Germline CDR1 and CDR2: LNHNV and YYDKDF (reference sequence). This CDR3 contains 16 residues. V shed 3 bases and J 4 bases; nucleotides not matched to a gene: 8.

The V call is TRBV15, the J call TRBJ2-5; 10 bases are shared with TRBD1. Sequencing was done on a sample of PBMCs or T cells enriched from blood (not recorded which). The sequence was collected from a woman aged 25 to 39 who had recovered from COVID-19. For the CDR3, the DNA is TGTGCCACCAGCAGGGCCCCCCGGGACAGGGGAGAGACCCAGTACTTC. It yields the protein CATSRAPRDRGETQYF.